This T cell receptor beta chain is from a study of blood T cells in healthy people across ages. For the second PCR, which ran for about 6 to 11 cycles, a sample-barcoded 5' primer and a J-beta primer mix were used. MiXCR, applied by TCRdb to the 5' RACE reads, yields one record per CDR3 protein. The table has 650,000 to 950,000 distinct CDR3 sequences, 44% seen once. V was trimmed by 5 bases and J by 0 bases, leaving 7 bases between them. Germline loops: CDR1 KGHDR, CDR2 SFDVKD. The CDR3 sequence is 14 residues long. The chain joins TRBV24-1 to TRBJ1-5, with D tentatively TRBD1 (6 bases). The clonotype comes from a man between 60 and 70 years old in good health. The specimen was blood. This chain's CDR3 is CATSAGDSNQPQHF. The DNA for the CDR3 is TGTGCCACCAGTGCAGGGGATAGCAATCAGCCCCAGCATTTT.